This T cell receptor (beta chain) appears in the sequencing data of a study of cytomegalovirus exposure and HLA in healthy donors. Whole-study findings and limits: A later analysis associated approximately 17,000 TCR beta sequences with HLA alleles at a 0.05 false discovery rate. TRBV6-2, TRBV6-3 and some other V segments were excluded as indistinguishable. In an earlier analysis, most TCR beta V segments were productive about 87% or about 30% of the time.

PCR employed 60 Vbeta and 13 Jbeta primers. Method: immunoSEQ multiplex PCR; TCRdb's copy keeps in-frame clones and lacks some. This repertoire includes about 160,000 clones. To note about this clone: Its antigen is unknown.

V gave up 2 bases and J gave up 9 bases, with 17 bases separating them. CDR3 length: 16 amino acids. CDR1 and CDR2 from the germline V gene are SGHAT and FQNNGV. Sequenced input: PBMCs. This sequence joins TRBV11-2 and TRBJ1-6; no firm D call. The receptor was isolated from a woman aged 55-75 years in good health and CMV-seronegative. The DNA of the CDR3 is TGTGCCAGCAGCTTATCTCGCCGACAAGGGAGTTCACCCCTCCACTTT. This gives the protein CASSLSRRQGSSPLHF. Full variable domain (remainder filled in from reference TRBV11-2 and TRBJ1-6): EAGVAQSPRYKIIEKRQSVAFWCNPISGHATLYWYQQILGQGPKLLIQFQNNGVVDDSQLPKDRFSAERLKGVDSTLKIQPAKLEDSAVYLCASSLSRRQGSSPLHFGNGTRLTVT.